Following are 28 T cell receptor beta chains from one sample sequenced in a study of T cell changes during pregnancy in multiple sclerosis. The protocol was immunoSEQ multiplex PCR, while the TCRdb copy is restricted to in-frame clones and leaves out a portion. The table includes some 50,000 clones, around 92% detected once. The sample in question was CD4+ T cells from peripheral blood mononuclear cells, obtained in the second trimester of pregnancy. The receptor source for this set is a female donor with multiple sclerosis, enrolled in a pregnancy study.

V and J are TRBV11-2 and TRBJ2-7; D may be TRBD2 (5 bases). There are 12 residues in the CDR3. Germline V CDR1 and CDR2: SGHAT, FQNNGV. The germline V and J ends were trimmed by 0 bases and 7 bases, with 7 bases remaining between them. CDR3 residues: CASSLEWEEQYF. The CDR3 coding sequence is TGTGCCAGCAGCTTAGAATGGGAGGAGCAGTACTTC. The variable domain in full, with the rest retrieved from reference TRBV11-2 and TRBJ2-7, is EAGVAQSPRYKIIEKRQSVAFWCNPISGHATLYWYQQILGQGPKLLIQFQNNGVVDDSQLPKDRFSAERLKGVDSTLKIQPAKLEDSAVYLCASSLEWEEQYFGPGTRLTVT.

This sequence joins TRBV18 and TRBJ1-5; 9 nucleotides align to TRBD1. J was trimmed by 1 base and V by 1 base; bases with no gene match: 8. Per the germline V gene, CDR1 is KGHSH and CDR2 is LQKENI. CDR3 size: 18 residues. The CDR3 DNA reads TGTGCCAGCTCACCACTCCCTCCGGGGACAGGGAGCAATCAGCCCCAGCATTTT. Amino acids: CASSPLPPGTGSNQPQHF.

CDR3 amino acids: CASSSRGMGGNTEAFF. The CDR3 nucleotides are TGTGCCAGCAGCTCTCGGGGAATGGGTGGGAACACTGAAGCTTTCTTT. The chain recombines TRBV28 with TRBJ1-1; D call uncertain. Trimming left V 6 bases short and J 1 base short, with 18 bases between. The CDR3 consists of 16 residues. Per germline, CDR1 MDHEN and CDR2 SYDVKM.

The rearrangement links TRBV11-3 to TRBJ2-5; no firm D call. The CDR3 length is 12 residues. Germline CDR1 and CDR2: SGHNT and YENEEA. V lost 5 bases and J lost 2, with 6 bases in between. Here the CDR3 DNA reads TGTGCCAGCAGCCGTAATCAAGAGACCCAGTACTTC. Translated: CASSRNQETQYF.

The rearrangement joins TRBV2 to TRBJ2-3, with 10 bases matching TRBD2. Germline V gene data show CDR1 as SNHLY and CDR2 as FYNNEI. The CDR3 consists of 15 residues. V was clipped by 2 bases and J by 1 base; unmatched bases: 0. CDR3 nucleotide sequence: TGTGCCAGCAGTGAACTAGCGGGGGGCACAGATACGCAGTATTTT. Translated: CASSELAGGTDTQYF.

The rearrangement uses TRBV19 and TRBJ2-5; TRBD2 aligns across 9 bases. The J segment lost 5 bases and the V segment lost 6 bases, leaving 10 bases of the junction unmatched. The CDR3 length is 15 residues. Germline CDR1 LNHDA, CDR2 SQIVND (reference sequence). The CDR3 is CASRSRGGERETQYF. CDR3 DNA sequence: TGTGCCAGTAGATCGCGGGGGGGCGAGAGGGAGACCCAGTACTTC.

The gene calls are TRBV25-1 and TRBJ2-7; tentative D call: TRBD2 (5 bases). The CDR3 has 13 residues. The germline V gene has CDR1 MGHDK and CDR2 SYGVNS. The ends were cut back, 3 bases at V and 4 bases at J, with 10 bases in the middle. CDR3 loop: CASSDTGRYEQYF. Here the CDR3 DNA reads TGTGCCAGCAGTGATACGGGGAGATACGAGCAGTACTTC.

The chain couples TRBV5-1 to TRBJ1-1; 9 bases map to TRBD1. Trimming at V came to 2 bases and at J to 3 bases, leaving 5 bases not matched to a gene. Looked up from germline, CDR1 is SGHRS and CDR2 is YFSETQ. The CDR3 totals 15 residues. Here the CDR3 reads CASSFRDREDTEAFF. CDR3 in DNA: TGCGCCAGCAGCTTCCGGGACAGGGAGGACACTGAAGCTTTCTTT.

The chain carries TRBV6-5 and TRBJ2-7; 9 bases match TRBD1. This CDR3 is 15 amino acids long. Germline assignment: CDR1 MNHEY and CDR2 SVGAGI. Losses at the gene ends were 2 bases for V and 5 bases for J; bases not matched to a gene: 7. DNA of the CDR3: TGTGCCAGCAGTTACCTCGGGACAGGGATCAACGAGCAGTACTTC. Amino acids: CASSYLGTGINEQYF.

The chain recombines TRBV5-1 with TRBJ2-7, with 9 bases fitting TRBD1. Trimming removed 4 bases from V and 6 bases from J; junction bases left unmatched: 8. CDR3 length equals 14 residues. Germline V gene sequence: CDR1 SGHRS, CDR2 YFSETQ. CDR3 nucleotide sequence: TGCGCCAGCAGCCTCCGGGACAGGGACAGCGAGCAGTACTTC. This codes for CASSLRDRDSEQYF.

This chain links TRBV9 with TRBJ1-1; no reliable D call. Germline CDR1 SGDLS, CDR2 YYNGEE. The V gene lost 0 bases and the J gene lost 5 bases, with 8 bases spanning the gap. The length of the CDR3 is 13 residues. The CDR3: CASSVGSETEAFF. DNA for the CDR3: TGTGCCAGCAGCGTAGGCTCCGAGACTGAAGCTTTCTTT.

The V and J genes are TRBV19 and TRBJ1-1, with no clear D. With 3 bases removed from V and 0 bases from J, the gap between germline ends came to 8 bases. The germline V gene has CDR1 LNHDA and CDR2 SQIVND (reference sequence). The CDR3 is made up of 14 amino acids. This CDR3 reads CASSISGLNTEAFF. CDR3 in DNA: TGTGCCAGTAGTATCAGCGGGTTGAACACTGAAGCTTTCTTT.

V is TRBV18 and J is TRBJ2-1, with TRBD2 as a possible D gene (6 bases). CDR3 length: 15 residues. Germline CDR1 KGHSH, CDR2 LQKENI. V was trimmed by 1 base and J by 9 bases, leaving 16 bases between them. The CDR3 DNA is TGTGCCAGCTCACCACGGTATGAGAGAGCGGGTGAGCAGTTCTTC. Protein sequence: CASSPRYERAGEQFF.

The J gene is TRBJ2-3, the V gene TRBV27, with TRBD2 matching over 7 bases. Germline trimming cut 1 base from V and 4 bases from J; bases unmatched to any gene: 8. Germline CDR1 is MNHEY and CDR2 is SMNVEV (reference sequence). This CDR3 has 16 amino acids. The CDR3 loop reads CASSLYTGGVADTQYF. The DNA for the CDR3 is TGTGCCAGCAGTTTATATACGGGAGGTGTTGCAGATACGCAGTATTTT.

This rearrangement joins TRBV5-3 to TRBJ2-7, with D uncertain. TRBV5-3 is reported as an ORF; its role is uncertain. The CDR3 spans 15 residues. V was pared by 4 bases and J by 6 bases, with 20 bases between. CDR3 nucleotide sequence: TGTGCCAGAAGCCGCGGATGCGGTAGGCCTCTCGAGCAGTACTTC. Amino acid sequence: CARSRGCGRPLEQYF.

This chain joins TRBV6-1 and TRBJ2-3; 8 bases fit TRBD2. V gave up 7 bases and J gave up 0 bases; unmatched junction bases: 3. This CDR3 has 14 amino acids. CDR1 MNHNS and CDR2 SASEGT come from the germline V gene. The CDR3 here is CASMSSGSTDTQYF. In nucleotides, the CDR3 is TGTGCCAGCATGTCTAGCGGGAGCACAGATACGCAGTATTTT.

The chain recombines TRBV5-1 with TRBJ1-1; 8 bases line up with TRBD1. Per germline, CDR1 SGHRS and CDR2 YFSETQ. The CDR3 spans 14 residues. With V trimmed by 5 bases and J by 1 base, 4 bases remained unmatched. The CDR3 sequence is CASRRGTGNTEAFF. The CDR3 nucleotides are TGCGCCAGCAGGCGGGGGACAGGGAACACTGAAGCTTTCTTT.

The V gene is TRBV27, the J gene TRBJ2-7; tentative D call: TRBD2 (5 bases). Trimming removed 10 bases from V and 3 bases from J, with 7 bases in between. This CDR3 comprises 10 residues. The germline V gene has CDR1 MNHEY and CDR2 SMNVEV (reference sequence). CDR3 sequence (DNA): TGTGCCACCGGGGACTACGAGCAGTACTTC. Its translation: CATGDYEQYF.

V is TRBV9 and J is TRBJ1-4; 11 nucleotides line up with TRBD1. This CDR3 comprises 15 residues. V lost 1 base, J lost 9 bases, and 5 bases stayed unmatched. From germline, CDR1 is SGDLS and CDR2 YYNGEE. DNA of the CDR3: TGTGCCAGCAGCGTAACCGGGACAGGGGGACAAAAACTGTTTTTT. This sequence encodes CASSVTGTGGQKLFF.

V is TRBV7-2 and J is TRBJ2-1, with 12 bases aligning to TRBD2. V lost 5 bases and J lost 9; bases outside the gene matches: 14. Germline CDR1 and CDR2: SGHTA and FQGNSA. This CDR3 has 17 amino acids. This CDR3 is CASSHPPFGLAGIEQFF. The CDR3 coding sequence is TGTGCCAGCAGCCACCCCCCCTTCGGACTAGCGGGAATTGAGCAGTTCTTC.

This sequence joins TRBV6-5 and TRBJ1-3; D call uncertain. Germline V gene lookup returns CDR1 MNHEY and CDR2 SVGAGI. CDR3 length equals 14 residues. Trimming took off 5 bases at V and 0 bases at J, with 8 bases between the two ends. The CDR3 sequence: CASSNGYSGNTIYF. CDR3 in DNA: TGTGCCAGCAGTAACGGTTACTCTGGAAACACCATATATTTT.

This chain joins TRBV19 and TRBJ1-1; the D is unclear. The CDR3 runs 14 residues. The germline V and J ends were trimmed by 5 bases and 4 bases, with 14 bases remaining between them. Germline V gene data show CDR1 as LNHDA and CDR2 as SQIVND (reference sequence). CDR3: CASSVGSRSTEAFF. The CDR3 DNA is TGTGCCAGTAGTGTTGGATCGAGGAGCACTGAAGCTTTCTTT.

The genes are TRBV6-1 and TRBJ1-2; maybe TRBD1 (5 bases). Looked up from germline, CDR1 is MNHNS and CDR2 is SASEGT. The CDR3 totals 15 residues. The V end lost 0 bases, the J end lost 4 bases, and 12 bases lay between the germline ends. The chain's CDR3 is CASSEAGTLFYGYTF. The CDR3 DNA reads as TGTGCCAGCAGTGAAGCTGGGACTCTGTTCTATGGCTACACCTTC.

J is TRBJ1-2 and V is TRBV30, with D possibly being TRBD1 (5 bases). Germline V gene data show CDR1 as GTSNPN and CDR2 as SVGIG (reference sequence). The CDR3 sequence is 15 residues long. Trimming pared 0 bases from V and 4 bases from J, leaving 15 bases between. The CDR3 sequence is CAWSVSTGMTYGYTF. CDR3 nucleotides: TGTGCCTGGAGTGTATCTACAGGAATGACCTATGGCTACACCTTC.

The chain combines TRBV6-1 with TRBJ1-1; tentative D call: TRBD1 (6 bases). Germline CDR1 reads MNHNS; CDR2 reads SASEGT. CDR3 size: 13 residues. The V and J ends lost 8 bases and 4 bases respectively, with 14 bases between them. The CDR3 spells CASGLGHITEAFF. The CDR3 coding sequence is TGTGCCAGCGGACTGGGACACATCACTGAAGCTTTCTTT.

Points on this clone: One junction end does not reproduce the germline sequence, and a read error may be involved. The chain links TRBV7-2 to TRBJ2-3; D is possibly TRBD2 (6 bases). Germline loops: CDR1 SGHTA, CDR2 FQGNSA. The CDR3 consists of 14 residues. The CDR3 DNA sequence: TGTGCCAGCAGCGTAGCTAGCGGCACAGATACGCAGTATTTT. Protein sequence: CASSVASGTDTQYF.

The chain links TRBV5-1 to TRBJ2-7; 10 positions agree with TRBD1. Per the germline V gene, CDR1 is SGHRS and CDR2 is YFSETQ. The CDR3 is 14 amino acids. J gave up 1 base and V 4 bases, and 2 bases lay outside the gene matches. CDR3 coding DNA: TGCGCCAGCAGCCGGGGACAGGGGTCCTACGAGCAGTACTTC. This translates into CASSRGQGSYEQYF.

This chain links TRBV6-5 with TRBJ1-1; TRBD1 might be the D (6 bases). V was pared by 2 bases and J by 2 bases, with 6 bases between. The CDR3 is 13 residues long. Per the germline V gene, CDR1 is MNHEY and CDR2 is SVGAGI. The CDR3 DNA reads as TGTGCCAGCAGTTACGGGGGCAACACTGAAGCTTTCTTT. The encoded protein is CASSYGGNTEAFF.